The 3 T cell receptor beta chains reported below all come from one sample, sequenced in a study of blood T cell repertoires in COVID-19. Sequenced by immunoSEQ multiplex PCR; TCRdb stores in-frame clones only, minus some. The sample lists fewer than 350,000 clones, roughly 85% occurring once. The specimen sequenced was PBMCs or T cells enriched from blood (not recorded which). The receptor set was obtained from a woman aged 40 to 50 who had recovered from COVID-19.

CDR3 residues: CASSFIGNEQFF. The CDR3 bases are TGTGCCAGCAGTTTCATCGGGAATGAGCAGTTCTTC. The rearrangement joins TRBV28 to TRBJ2-1; no clear D gene. V lost 3 bases and J 7 bases, leaving 7 bases between the germline ends. The CDR3 sequence is 12 residues long. Germline CDR1 is MDHEN and CDR2 is SYDVKM.

The chain has TRBV19 and TRBJ2-1; the D is unclear. The germline V gene encodes CDR1 LNHDA and CDR2 SQIVND (reference sequence). The CDR3 runs to 13 residues. Trimming removed 5 bases from V and 5 bases from J, with 10 bases in between. CDR3 protein: CASSYLADNEQFF. The CDR3, as DNA: TGTGCCAGTAGTTATCTCGCAGACAATGAGCAGTTCTTC. Based on the CDR3 plus reference TRBV19 and TRBJ2-1, the full variable domain is DGGITQSPKYLFRKEGQNVTLSCEQNLNHDAMYWYRQDPGQGLRLIYYSQIVNDFQKGDIAEGYSVSREKKESFPLTVTSAQKNPTAFYLCASSYLADNEQFFGPGTRLTVL.

This chain connects TRBV2 to TRBJ1-6; no clear D. V lost 4 bases to trimming and J lost 8 bases, with 12 bases between them. The CDR3 length is 14 residues. The germline CDR1 and CDR2 sequences are SNHLY and FYNNEI. CDR3 in DNA: TGTGCCAGCAGTGGACCGGGGAGATATTCACCCCTCCACTTT. Translating gives CASSGPGRYSPLHF.